This note documents a single T cell receptor beta chain sequence. The antigen remains undetermined. This sample was included in a study of T cells in localized non-small cell lung cancer. Clones were sequenced by immunoSEQ multiplex PCR, and TCRdb holds only the in-frame ones, with some missing. Counted here are about 35,000 clones, approximately 90% occurring once; the ten biggest clones make up 12%. Study conclusions and caveats: Adjacent uninvolved lung had the highest clonality, suggesting focused antigen responses. With higher T cell density in blood came longer overall survival. In adjacent lung, a median about 52 of the top 100 tumor clones were found. Only one tumor region went through sequencing, so heterogeneity may still be there.

This TCR came from a female donor over 55 with stage II lung adenocarcinoma. The starting material was peripheral blood mononuclear cells, obtained before any cancer treatment.

The CDR3 nucleotides read TGTGCCAGCAGCTTAGAGCCAGGGGCTGGAAACACCATATATTTT. Protein sequence: CASSLEPGAGNTIYF. V is TRBV11-3 and J is TRBJ1-3; perhaps TRBD1 as D (6 bases). Trimming pared 0 bases from V and 2 bases from J, leaving 8 bases between. Germline assignment: CDR1 SGHNT and CDR2 YENEEA. This CDR3 comprises 15 residues.